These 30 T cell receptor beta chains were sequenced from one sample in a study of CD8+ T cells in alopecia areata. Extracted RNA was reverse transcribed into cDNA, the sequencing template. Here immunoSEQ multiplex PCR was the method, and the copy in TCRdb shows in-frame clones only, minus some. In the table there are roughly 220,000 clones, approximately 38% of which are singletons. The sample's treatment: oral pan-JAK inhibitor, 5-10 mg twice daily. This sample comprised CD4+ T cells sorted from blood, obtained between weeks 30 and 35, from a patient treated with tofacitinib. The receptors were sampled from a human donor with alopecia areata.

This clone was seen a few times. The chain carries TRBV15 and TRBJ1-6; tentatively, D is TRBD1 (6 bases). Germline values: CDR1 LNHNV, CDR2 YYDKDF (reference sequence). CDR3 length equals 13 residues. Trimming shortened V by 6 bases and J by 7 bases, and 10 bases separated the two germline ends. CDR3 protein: CATSGQTNSPLHF. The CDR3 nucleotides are TGTGCCACCAGTGGACAGACGAATTCACCCCTCCACTTT. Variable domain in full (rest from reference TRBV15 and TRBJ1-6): DAMVIQNPRYQVTQFGKPVTLSCSQTLNHNVMYWYQQKSSQAPKLLFHYYDKDFNNEADTPDNFQSRRPNTSFCFLDIRSPGLGDTAMYLCATSGQTNSPLHFGNGTRLTVT.

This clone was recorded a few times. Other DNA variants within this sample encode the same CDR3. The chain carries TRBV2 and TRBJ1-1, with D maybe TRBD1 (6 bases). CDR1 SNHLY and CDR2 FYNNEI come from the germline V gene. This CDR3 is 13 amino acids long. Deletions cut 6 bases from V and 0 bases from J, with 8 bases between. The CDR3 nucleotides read TGTGCCAGCAGACAGGGCTTGAACACTGAAGCTTTCTTT. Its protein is CASRQGLNTEAFF.

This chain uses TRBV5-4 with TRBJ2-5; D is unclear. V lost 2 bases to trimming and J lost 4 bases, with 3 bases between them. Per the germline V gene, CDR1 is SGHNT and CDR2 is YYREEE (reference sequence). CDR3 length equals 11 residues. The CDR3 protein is CASSFRETQYF. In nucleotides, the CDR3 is TGTGCCAGCAGCTTTCGAGAGACCCAGTACTTC.

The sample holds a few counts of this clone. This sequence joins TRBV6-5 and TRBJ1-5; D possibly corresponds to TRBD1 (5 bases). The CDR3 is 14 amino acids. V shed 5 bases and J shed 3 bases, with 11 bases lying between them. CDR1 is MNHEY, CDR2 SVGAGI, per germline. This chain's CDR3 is CASSPDRINQPQHF. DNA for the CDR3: TGTGCCAGCAGTCCAGACAGAATCAATCAGCCCCAGCATTTT.

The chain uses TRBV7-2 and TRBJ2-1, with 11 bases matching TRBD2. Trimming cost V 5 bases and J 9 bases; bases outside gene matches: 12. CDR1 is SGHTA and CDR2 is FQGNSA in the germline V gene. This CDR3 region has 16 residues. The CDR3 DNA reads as TGTGCCAGCAGCCCGGGGTCTAGCGGGAGGATGAGTGAGCAGTTCTTC. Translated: CASSPGSSGRMSEQFF.

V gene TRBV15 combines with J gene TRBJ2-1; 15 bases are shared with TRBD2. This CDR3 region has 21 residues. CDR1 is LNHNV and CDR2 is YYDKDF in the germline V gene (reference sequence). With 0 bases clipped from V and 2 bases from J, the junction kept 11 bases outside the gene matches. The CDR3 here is CATSRDPPGLAGGRTYNEQFF. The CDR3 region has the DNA TGTGCCACCAGCAGAGATCCTCCGGGACTAGCGGGAGGCCGTACCTACAATGAGCAGTTCTTC.

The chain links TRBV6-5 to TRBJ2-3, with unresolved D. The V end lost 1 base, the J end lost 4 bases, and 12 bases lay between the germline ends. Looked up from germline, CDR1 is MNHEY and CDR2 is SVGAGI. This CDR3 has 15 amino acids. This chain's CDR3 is CASSYFAAPADTQYF. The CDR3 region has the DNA TGTGCCAGCAGTTACTTTGCAGCGCCCGCAGATACGCAGTATTTT.

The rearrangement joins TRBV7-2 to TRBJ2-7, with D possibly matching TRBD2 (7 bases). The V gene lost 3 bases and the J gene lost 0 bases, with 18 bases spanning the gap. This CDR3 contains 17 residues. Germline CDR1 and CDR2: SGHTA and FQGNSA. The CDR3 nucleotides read TGTGCCAGCAGCTTGGGGGGTACGCGGGGGCTCTCCTACGAGCAGTACTTC. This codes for CASSLGGTRGLSYEQYF.

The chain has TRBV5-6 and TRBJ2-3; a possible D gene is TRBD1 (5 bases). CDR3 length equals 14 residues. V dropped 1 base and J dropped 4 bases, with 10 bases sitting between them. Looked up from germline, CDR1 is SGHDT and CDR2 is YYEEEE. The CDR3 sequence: CASSLLAGSDTQYF. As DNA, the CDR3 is TGTGCCAGCAGCTTGTTGGCAGGGTCAGATACGCAGTATTTT.

In nucleotides, the CDR3 is TGCGCCAGCAGCCTAGCCAGGGCCGAATCCTACGAGCAGTACTTC. It specifies CASSLARAESYEQYF. This chain uses TRBV4-1 with TRBJ2-7; weak D call: TRBD1 (5 bases). CDR3 size: 15 residues. The V end was cut by 4 bases, the J end by 1 base, with 14 bases between. Germline CDR1 MGHRA, CDR2 YSYEKL.

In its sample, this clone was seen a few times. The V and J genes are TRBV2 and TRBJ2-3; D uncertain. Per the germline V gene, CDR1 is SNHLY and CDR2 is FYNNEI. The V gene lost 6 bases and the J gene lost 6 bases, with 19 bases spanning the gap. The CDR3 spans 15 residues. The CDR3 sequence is CASSHPRIERDTQYF. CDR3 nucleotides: TGTGCCAGCAGCCACCCCAGGATCGAACGGGATACGCAGTATTTT.

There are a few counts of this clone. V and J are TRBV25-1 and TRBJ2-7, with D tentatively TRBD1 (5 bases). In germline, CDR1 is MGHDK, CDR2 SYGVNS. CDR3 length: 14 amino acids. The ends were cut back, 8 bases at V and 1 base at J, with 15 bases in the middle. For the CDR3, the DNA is TGTGCCAGCGGTAAAACAGGTGGATCCTACGAGCAGTACTTC. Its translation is CASGKTGGSYEQYF.

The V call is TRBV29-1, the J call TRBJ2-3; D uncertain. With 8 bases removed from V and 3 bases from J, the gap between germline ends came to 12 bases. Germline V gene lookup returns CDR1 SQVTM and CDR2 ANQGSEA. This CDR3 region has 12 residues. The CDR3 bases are TGCAGCTTTTATAAGGGAACAGATACGCAGTATTTT. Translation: CSFYKGTDTQYF.

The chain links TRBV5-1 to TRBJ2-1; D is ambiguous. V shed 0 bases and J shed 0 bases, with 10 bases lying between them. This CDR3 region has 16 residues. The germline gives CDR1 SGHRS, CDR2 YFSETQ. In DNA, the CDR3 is TGCGCCAGCAGCTTGGGTGTCTTGACCTCCTACAATGAGCAGTTCTTC. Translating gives CASSLGVLTSYNEQFF.

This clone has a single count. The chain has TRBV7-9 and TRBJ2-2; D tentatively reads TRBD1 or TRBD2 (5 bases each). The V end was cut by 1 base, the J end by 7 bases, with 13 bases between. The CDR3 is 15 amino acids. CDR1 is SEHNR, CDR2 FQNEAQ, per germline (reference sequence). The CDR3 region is CASSLDSREIGELFF. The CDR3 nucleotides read TGTGCCAGCAGCTTAGATTCCAGGGAGATCGGGGAGCTGTTTTTT.

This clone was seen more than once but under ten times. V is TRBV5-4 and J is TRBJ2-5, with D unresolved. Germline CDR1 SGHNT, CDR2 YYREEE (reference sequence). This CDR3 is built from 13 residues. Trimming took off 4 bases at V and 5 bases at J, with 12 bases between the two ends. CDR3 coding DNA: TGTGCCAGCAGCGGGCCGGCGATGGAGACCCAGTACTTC. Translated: CASSGPAMETQYF.

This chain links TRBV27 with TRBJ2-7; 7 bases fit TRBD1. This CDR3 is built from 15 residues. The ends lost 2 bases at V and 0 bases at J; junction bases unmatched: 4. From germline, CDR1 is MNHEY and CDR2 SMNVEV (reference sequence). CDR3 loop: CASSLGTERSYEQYF. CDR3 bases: TGTGCCAGCAGTTTAGGGACAGAACGCTCCTACGAGCAGTACTTC.

CDR3 region: CASSLGLGGTVNYGYTF. As DNA, the CDR3 is TGTGCCAGCAGCTTGGGCTTGGGTGGGACAGTCAACTATGGCTACACCTTC. The chain combines TRBV7-9 with TRBJ1-2; 7 nucleotides line up with TRBD1. Per the germline V gene, CDR1 is SEHNR and CDR2 is FQNEAQ (reference sequence). This CDR3 spans 17 amino acids. Trimming removed 3 bases from V and 2 bases from J; junction bases left unmatched: 12. The entire variable domain, with the rest obtained from reference TRBV7-9 and TRBJ1-2, is as follows: DTGVSQNPRHKITKRGQNVTFRCDPISEHNRLYWYRQTLGQGPEFLTYFQNEAQLEKSRLLSDRFSAERPKGSFSTLEIQRTEQGDSAMYLCASSLGLGGTVNYGYTFGSGTRLTVV.

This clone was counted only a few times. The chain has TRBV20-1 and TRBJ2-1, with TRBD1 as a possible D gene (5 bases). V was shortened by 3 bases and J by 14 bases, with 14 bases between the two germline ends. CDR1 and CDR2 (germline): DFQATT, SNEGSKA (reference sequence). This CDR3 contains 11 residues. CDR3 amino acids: CSARGLERKFF. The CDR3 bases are TGCAGTGCTAGGGGGCTCGAGAGAAAGTTCTTC.

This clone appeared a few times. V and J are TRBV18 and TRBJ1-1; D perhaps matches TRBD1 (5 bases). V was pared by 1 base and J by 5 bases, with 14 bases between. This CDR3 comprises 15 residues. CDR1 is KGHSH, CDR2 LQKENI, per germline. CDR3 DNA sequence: TGTGCCAGCTCACCACAGGGGAATCAGGGTACTGAAGCTTTCTTT. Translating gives CASSPQGNQGTEAFF. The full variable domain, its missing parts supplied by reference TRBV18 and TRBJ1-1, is NAGVMQNPRHLVRRRGQEARLRCSPMKGHSHVYWYRQLPEEGLKFMVYLQKENIIDESGMPKERFSAEFPKEGPSILRIQQVVRGDSAAYFCASSPQGNQGTEAFFGQGTRLTVV.

In DNA form, the CDR3 reads TGCGCCAGCAGCCAGAAAATTGTGGTATCCACAGATACGCAGTATTTT. The encoded protein is CASSQKIVVSTDTQYF. V gene TRBV4-1 combines with J gene TRBJ2-3; unclear D gene. Trimming took 3 bases from V and 2 from J, leaving 15 bases between them. CDR3 size: 16 residues. Germline CDR1 MGHRA, CDR2 YSYEKL.

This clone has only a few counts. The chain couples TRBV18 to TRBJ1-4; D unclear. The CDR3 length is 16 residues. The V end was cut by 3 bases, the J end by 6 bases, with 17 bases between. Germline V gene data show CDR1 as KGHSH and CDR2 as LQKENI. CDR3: CASSPLSGMRHEKLFF. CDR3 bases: TGTGCCAGCTCACCTCTGTCGGGGATGAGGCATGAAAAACTGTTTTTT.

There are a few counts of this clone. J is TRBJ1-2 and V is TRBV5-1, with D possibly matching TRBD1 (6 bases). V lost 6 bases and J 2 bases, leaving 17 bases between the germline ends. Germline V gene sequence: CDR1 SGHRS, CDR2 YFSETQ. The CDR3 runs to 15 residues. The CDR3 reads CASTSRGEPNYGYTF. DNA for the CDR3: TGCGCCAGCACCTCTAGGGGGGAACCCAACTATGGCTACACCTTC.

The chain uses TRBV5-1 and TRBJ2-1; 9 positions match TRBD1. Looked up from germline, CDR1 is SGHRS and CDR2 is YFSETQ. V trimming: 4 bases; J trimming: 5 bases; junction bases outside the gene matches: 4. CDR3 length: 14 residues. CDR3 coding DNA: TGCGCCAGCAGCAGATGGGACAGGGACAATGAGCAGTTCTTC. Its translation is CASSRWDRDNEQFF.

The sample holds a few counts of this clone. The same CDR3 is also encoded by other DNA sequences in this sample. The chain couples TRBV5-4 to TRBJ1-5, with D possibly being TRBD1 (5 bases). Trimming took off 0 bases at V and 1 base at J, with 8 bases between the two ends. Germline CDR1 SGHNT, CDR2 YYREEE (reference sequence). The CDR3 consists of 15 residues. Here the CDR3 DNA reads TGTGCCAGCAGCTTGGGGGGCCTCAGCAATCAGCCCCAGCATTTT. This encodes CASSLGGLSNQPQHF.

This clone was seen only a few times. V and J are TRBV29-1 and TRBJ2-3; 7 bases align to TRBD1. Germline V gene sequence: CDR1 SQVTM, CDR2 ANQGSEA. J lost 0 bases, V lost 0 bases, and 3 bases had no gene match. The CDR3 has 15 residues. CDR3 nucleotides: TGCAGCGTTGAAGATCCGGGACAGAGCACAGATACGCAGTATTTT. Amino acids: CSVEDPGQSTDTQYF.

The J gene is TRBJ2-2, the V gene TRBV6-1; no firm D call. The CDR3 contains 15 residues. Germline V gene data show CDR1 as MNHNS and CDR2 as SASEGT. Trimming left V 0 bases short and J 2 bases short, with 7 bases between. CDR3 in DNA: TGTGCCAGCAGTGAAGCGCTAGGAAACACCGGGGAGCTGTTTTTT. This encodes CASSEALGNTGELFF.

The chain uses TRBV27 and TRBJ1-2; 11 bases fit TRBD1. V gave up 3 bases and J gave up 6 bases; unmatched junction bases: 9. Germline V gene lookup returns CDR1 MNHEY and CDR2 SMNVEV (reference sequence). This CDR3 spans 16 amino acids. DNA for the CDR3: TGTGCCAGCAGTTTTAGGGGGGACAGGGGGAGGAATGGCTACACCTTC. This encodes CASSFRGDRGRNGYTF.

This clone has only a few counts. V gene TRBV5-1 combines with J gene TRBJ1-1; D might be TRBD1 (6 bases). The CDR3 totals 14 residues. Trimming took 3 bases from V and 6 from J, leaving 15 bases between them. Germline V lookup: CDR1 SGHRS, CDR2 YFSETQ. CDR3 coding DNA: TGCGCCAGCAGCTCTACAGGGAAAACTTCTGAAGCTTTCTTT. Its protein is CASSSTGKTSEAFF.

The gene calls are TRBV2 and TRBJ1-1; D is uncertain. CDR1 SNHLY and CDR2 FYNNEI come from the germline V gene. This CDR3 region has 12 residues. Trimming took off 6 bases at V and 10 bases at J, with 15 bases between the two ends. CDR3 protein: CASRAYGSVAFF. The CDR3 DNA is TGTGCCAGCAGAGCCTATGGGAGTGTAGCTTTCTTT.